The TCR beta chain under discussion was sequenced for a study of long-term antiretroviral therapy in people with HIV. Overall study results and limits: Diversity remained lower than transplant donor controls, even though it increased after ART.

An immunoSEQ assay, version v3.0, was performed at survey level. The table came from immunoSEQ multiplex PCR; TCRdb's copy has only in-frame clones and leaves some out. The sample records about 9,000 clones, 65% to 85% being singletons. Each donor provided at least one pre-ART PBMC sample and at least two post-ART PBMC samples. 1-10 million cryopreserved PBMC were held in samples before DNA extraction. For this clone: The target antigen is unknown. No DNA is shown, since the ends of the CDR3 on it are uncertain; the CDR3 is the one TCRdb lists.

The germline V gene encodes CDR1 GTSNPN and CDR2 SVGIG (reference sequence). The CDR3 contains 13 residues when both ends are counted. The clonotype was recovered from a man aged 30-40 years with HIV. Source: unsorted PBMCs, taken 0.3 years before starting antiretroviral therapy. The gene calls are TRBV30 and TRBJ1-4. Here the CDR3 reads CACSSGPAEKLFF.